The clone carrying this T cell receptor beta chain showed up just a few times. Antigen: not known. This CDR3 comprises 14 residues. Germline assignment: CDR1 MNHNS and CDR2 SASEGT. With 10 bases removed from V and 7 bases from J, the gap between germline ends came to 20 bases. This specimen belongs to a study of T-cell reconstitution after alpha-beta-depleted transplantation in children. Preparation of the TCRbeta library involved a method that used unique molecular identifiers. Each CDR3 protein gets one entry after TCRdb re-called the PCR reads with MiXCR. The sample has a few hundred thousand distinct CDR3 sequences, roughly 13% seen once. Study-wide findings and caveats: From newly produced T cells came most of the T-cell counts and diversity one year after transplant. Certain patients had high TCRbeta diversity at day 60, and it came from recipient T cells and thymic progenitors that survived. Several hundred graft clones that had expanded were reportedly the source of alpha-beta T cells about two months after transplant.

The TCR was taken from a male patient under 18 who had a stem cell transplant for acute myeloid leukemia, so the T cells may come from the graft donor. The chain combines TRBV6-1 with TRBJ2-1; weak D call: TRBD1 (6 bases). The source was PBMCs, mostly from graft donor cells, collected 360 days after TCRalphabeta/CD19-depleted stem cell transplant. CDR3 residues: CATFNRVSRNEQFF. The CDR3 nucleotides are TGTGCCACCTTTAACAGGGTCTCGAGGAATGAGCAGTTCTTC.